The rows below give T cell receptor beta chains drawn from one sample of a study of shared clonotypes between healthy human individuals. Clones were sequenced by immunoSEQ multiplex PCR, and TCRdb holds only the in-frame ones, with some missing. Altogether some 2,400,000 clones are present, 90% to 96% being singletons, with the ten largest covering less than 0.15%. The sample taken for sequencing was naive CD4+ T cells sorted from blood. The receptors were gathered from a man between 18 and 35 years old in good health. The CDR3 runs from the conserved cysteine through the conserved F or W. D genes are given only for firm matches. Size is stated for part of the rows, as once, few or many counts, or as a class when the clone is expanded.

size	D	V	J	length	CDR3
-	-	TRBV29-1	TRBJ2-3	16	CSVEVYRKGSTDTQYF
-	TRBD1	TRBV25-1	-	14	CASSAGQSSYEQYF
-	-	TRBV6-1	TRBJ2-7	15	CASSLPALTGYEQYF
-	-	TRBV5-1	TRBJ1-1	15	CASSLDGQKNTEAFF
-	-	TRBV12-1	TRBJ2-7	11	CASSPGALEYF
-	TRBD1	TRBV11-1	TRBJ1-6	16	CASSTRTGTVNSPLHF
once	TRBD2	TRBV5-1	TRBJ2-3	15	CASRVTSGRGDTQYF
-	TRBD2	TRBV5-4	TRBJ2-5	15	CASSSLAEIQETQYF
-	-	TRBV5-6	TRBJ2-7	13	CASSFPGSYEQYF
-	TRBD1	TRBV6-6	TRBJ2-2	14	CASSYSTGTGELFF
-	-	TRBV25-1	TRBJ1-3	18	CATNRQLGQLSSGNTIYF
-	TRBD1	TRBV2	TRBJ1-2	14	CASIPEGASHGYTF
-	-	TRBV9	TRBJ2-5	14	CASSVAATQETQYF
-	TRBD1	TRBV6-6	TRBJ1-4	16	CASRGRVGQEEEKLFF
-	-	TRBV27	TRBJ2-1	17	CASSPFSVGTSYNEQFF
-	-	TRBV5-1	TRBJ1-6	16	CASSLVPSGSDAPLHF
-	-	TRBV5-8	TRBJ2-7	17	CASSRPGGEVPTYEQYF
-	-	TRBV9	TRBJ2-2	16	CASSARGFSYTGELFF
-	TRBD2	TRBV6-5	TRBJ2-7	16	CASSYSTSGTVYEQYF
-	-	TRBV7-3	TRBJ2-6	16	CASSPESGAGANVLTF
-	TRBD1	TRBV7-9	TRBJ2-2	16	CASRWGQGAFTGELFF
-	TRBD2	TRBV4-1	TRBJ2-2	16	CASSQAPGGGTGELFF
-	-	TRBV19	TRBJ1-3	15	CASRSGLSAGNTIYF
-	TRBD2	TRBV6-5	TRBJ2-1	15	CASRETSASVFEQFF
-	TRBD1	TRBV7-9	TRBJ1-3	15	CASSLGDRAGNTIYF
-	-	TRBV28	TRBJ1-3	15	CASIDAVSSGNTIYF
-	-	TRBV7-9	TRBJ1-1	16	CASSLELGGTGTEAFF
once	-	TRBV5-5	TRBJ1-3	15	CASSFSGSSGNTIYF
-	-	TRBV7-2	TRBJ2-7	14	CASSPRDKTYEQYF
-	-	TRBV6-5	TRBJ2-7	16	CASSYAGRGSSYEQYF
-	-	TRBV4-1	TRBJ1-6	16	CASSQDETGRNSPLHF
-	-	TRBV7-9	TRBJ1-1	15	CASSLDDRRNTEAFF
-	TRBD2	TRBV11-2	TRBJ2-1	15	CASSSGTSSYNEQFF
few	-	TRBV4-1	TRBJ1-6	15	CASGELGAGNSPLHF